These 25 T cell receptor beta chains were sequenced from one sample in a study of regulatory T cells in long-lasting Graves disease. Construction of the TCR beta libraries employed iRepertoire HTBI primers in conjunction with Arm-PCR of CDR3 regions. MiXCR, run by TCRdb on the multiplex PCR reads, gives a single entry per CDR3 protein. The table lists some 490,000 distinct CDR3 sequences, around 12% of them singletons, with approximately 9.6% in the top ten. Time point noted: newly diagnosed GD, antithyroid drugs for less than 3 months. TCR sequences were obtained from RNA taken from PBMCs. These same data were also listed under a study on T cells in Graves' hyperthyroidism and ophthalmopathy.

The starting material was peripheral blood mononuclear cells (PBMCs), obtained at new diagnosis, from a patient treated with antithyroid drugs. These receptors all stem from a young woman with Graves disease.

This clonotype was seen ten or more times. The chain combines TRBV28 with TRBJ1-1, with D possibly TRBD1 on 5 matching bases. Trimming took 7 bases from V and 4 from J, leaving 16 bases between them. Germline lookup yields CDR1 MDHEN and CDR2 SYDVKM. The CDR3 runs to 14 residues. CDR3 coding DNA: TGTGCCAGCATTATCGGGGCTGTAGGCACTGAAGCTTTCTTT. Translated, it gives CASIIGAVGTEAFF.

At least ten counts were recorded for this clonotype. J is TRBJ2-5 and V is TRBV27; weak D call: TRBD1 (5 bases). Germline assignment: CDR1 MNHEY and CDR2 SMNVEV (reference sequence). Trimming removed 2 bases from V and 5 bases from J, with 9 bases in between. The CDR3 has 13 residues. CDR3 nucleotides: TGTGCCAGCAGTTTACAGGGCGCGGAGACCCAGTACTTC. Translated, it gives CASSLQGAETQYF.

This clonotype has a count of ten or more. V usage is TRBV27 and J usage is TRBJ1-6; 12 bases fit TRBD1. The length of the CDR3 is 18 residues. Germline V lookup: CDR1 MNHEY, CDR2 SMNVEV (reference sequence). The junction had 14 bases not matched to a gene; V was cut back by 5 bases and J by 9 bases. CDR3 sequence (DNA): TGTGCCAGCAGTCAGCGCGTCCGGGACAGGGGGCTCGTTTCACCCCTCCACTTT. Protein product: CASSQRVRDRGLVSPLHF.

This clonotype has a handful of counts. The chain has TRBV6-2 or TRBV6-3 and TRBJ1-5; no clear D. The germline V gene encodes CDR1 MNHEY and CDR2 SVGEGT. V was trimmed by 7 bases and J by 1 base, leaving 14 bases between them. CDR3 length: 15 amino acids. The CDR3, as DNA: TGTGCCAGCAAAAAGGAGGTGAGAAGCAATCAGCCCCAGCATTTT. Protein sequence: CASKKEVRSNQPQHF.

Of note for this clonotype: One junction end disagrees with the germline gene, perhaps due to a read error. The chain has TRBV6-1 and TRBJ2-7, with D possibly being TRBD2 (5 bases). This CDR3 comprises 15 residues. Germline-derived CDR1 and CDR2 are MNHNS and SASEGT. The CDR3 sequence is CASRGLTKSSCEQYF. Written as DNA, the CDR3 is TGTGCCTCTCGTGGACTGACGAAGAGCTCCTGCGAGCAGTACTTC.

The CDR3 region has the DNA TGCGCCAGCCGAGACACTCCCCGGGGCAATGAGCAGTTCTTC. It specifies CASRDTPRGNEQFF. The chain recombines TRBV10-2 with TRBJ2-1, with D perhaps TRBD2 (5 bases). V dropped 8 bases and J dropped 6 bases, with 17 bases sitting between them. This CDR3 region has 14 residues. Germline CDR1 is WSHSY and CDR2 is SAAADI.

There are a few counts of this clonotype. The chain carries TRBV7-3 and TRBJ2-3; TRBD1 is a possible D gene (7 bases). V was shortened by 2 bases and J by 6 bases, with 12 bases between the two germline ends. Germline CDR1 and CDR2: SGHTA and FQGTGA. This CDR3 spans 14 amino acids. CDR3 bases: TGTGCCAGCAGCTTAGGAGGGGGCTCGGATACGCAGTATTTT. Protein sequence: CASSLGGGSDTQYF.

V is TRBV7-9 and J is TRBJ1-5; possibly TRBD1 for D (6 bases). Trimming removed 5 bases from V and 2 bases from J, with 16 bases in between. Germline assignment: CDR1 SEHNR and CDR2 FQNEAQ (reference sequence). CDR3 length: 16 amino acids. CDR3 residues: CASSLGGGPGNQPQHF. CDR3 sequence (DNA): TGTGCCAGCAGCCTGGGAGGGGGGCCAGGCAATCAGCCCCAGCATTTT.

This clonotype was counted at least ten times. The V call is TRBV7-2, the J call TRBJ1-2, with 10 bases aligning to TRBD1. Germline values: CDR1 SGHTA, CDR2 FQGNSA. The ends lost 5 bases at V and 4 bases at J; junction bases unmatched: 7. This CDR3 region has 15 residues. The DNA for the CDR3 is TGTGCCAGCAGCACTGACAGGGGGCCTGGCTATGGCTACACCTTC. Protein product: CASSTDRGPGYGYTF.

This clonotype was picked up many times. The genes are TRBV6-1 and TRBJ1-1, with D perhaps matching TRBD1 (5 bases). Germline lookup yields CDR1 MNHNS and CDR2 SASEGT. The CDR3 totals 14 residues. Trimming removed 7 bases from V and 5 bases from J, with 17 bases in between. For the CDR3, the DNA is TGTGCCAGCACTGGCACTCCGAGGGGAACTGAAGCTTTCTTT. Protein: CASTGTPRGTEAFF.

This rearrangement joins TRBV28 to TRBJ2-1; 11 nucleotides align to TRBD2. The CDR3 covers 16 residues. Germline V gene sequence: CDR1 MDHEN, CDR2 SYDVKM. The V segment lost 5 bases and the J segment 7 bases; nucleotides outside the gene matches: 10. CDR3 DNA: TGTGCCAGCAGTGTCGTAGCGGGAGGGCCAAGGAATGAGCAGTTCTTC. Its translation is CASSVVAGGPRNEQFF.

This clonotype was seen only a few times. Written as DNA, the CDR3 is TGTGCCAGCTCCCGGGGCCTAGGCTCGCCTGAAGCTTTCTTT. Translated: CASSRGLGSPEAFF. The chain joins TRBV18 to TRBJ1-1, with D perhaps matching TRBD1 (5 bases). Germline CDR1 reads KGHSH; CDR2 reads LQKENI. Trimming took off 6 bases at V and 6 bases at J, with 17 bases between the two ends. CDR3 size: 14 residues.

This clonotype came up many times. The chain is built from TRBV20-1 and TRBJ2-1; TRBD1 might be the D (6 bases). V dropped 8 bases and J dropped 8 bases, with 19 bases sitting between them. The germline gives CDR1 DFQATT, CDR2 SNEGSKA (reference sequence). The CDR3 contains 13 residues. CDR3 sequence: CSQTLGGGDEQFF. The CDR3 region has the DNA TGCAGTCAAACGCTAGGGGGTGGCGATGAGCAGTTCTTC.

Ten or more counts support this clonotype. The chain has TRBV12-3 or TRBV12-4 and TRBJ1-4; maybe TRBD1 (5 bases). CDR3 length equals 15 residues. V was cut by 0 bases and J by 11 bases, with 16 bases left in between. The CDR3 reads CASSLARMGTGKLFF. DNA for the CDR3: TGTGCCAGCAGTTTAGCCCGGATGGGGACGGGGAAACTGTTTTTT.

Concerning this clonotype itself: This CDR3 is missing its conserved last phenylalanine or tryptophan, likely due to a read error. V and J are TRBV18 and TRBJ2-2, with D possibly TRBD2 on 5 matching bases. Germline loops: CDR1 KGHSH, CDR2 LQKENI. V lost 4 bases to trimming and J lost 6 bases, with 15 bases between them. This CDR3 contains 15 residues. The DNA of the CDR3 is TGTGCCAGCTCACTGTCGCTCGGGGATTCCGGGGAGCTGTTTGTT. Its protein is CASSLSLGDSGELFV.

This clonotype has a handful of counts. This chain joins TRBV28 and TRBJ2-1; 7 nucleotides match TRBD2. CDR3 length: 16 amino acids. V shed 3 bases, J shed 0 bases, and the junction held 5 bases outside the gene matches. Per the germline V gene, CDR1 is MDHEN and CDR2 is SYDVKM. The CDR3 DNA reads TGTGCCAGCAGTTTGGGAGGGGCCGGCTCCTACAATGAGCAGTTCTTC. Encoded protein: CASSLGGAGSYNEQFF.

CDR3 region: CASSDAGAETGELFF. DNA of the CDR3: TGTGCCAGCAGTGATGCGGGAGCAGAAACCGGGGAGCTGTTTTTT. This chain joins TRBV6-2 or TRBV6-3 and TRBJ2-2; TRBD2 aligns across 7 bases. V gave up 5 bases and J gave up 5 bases; unmatched junction bases: 8. Germline values: CDR1 MNHEY, CDR2 SVGEGT. This CDR3 comprises 15 residues.

This clonotype was observed at least ten times. This chain connects TRBV28 to TRBJ1-2, with D tentatively TRBD1 (6 bases). CDR1 MDHEN and CDR2 SYDVKM come from the germline V gene. V shed 7 bases and J shed 0 bases, with 15 bases lying between them. The CDR3 contains 15 residues. The CDR3 coding sequence is TGTGCCAGCAATCGTGGAGGGGGAGCTAACTATGGCTACACCTTC. Amino acid sequence: CASNRGGGANYGYTF.

Note on this clonotype: Since a much larger clone is just one base distant, this may be a read error. V is TRBV5-5 and J is TRBJ1-5; D gene ambiguous. This CDR3 has 17 residues. The V gene lost 4 bases and the J gene lost 2 bases, with 19 bases spanning the gap. Germline lookup yields CDR1 SGHKS and CDR2 YYEKEE (reference sequence). CDR3 nucleotide sequence: TGTGCCAGCAGCCTAGAATGGGTTGGTACATGCAATCAGCCCCAGCATTTT. Protein product: CASSLEWVGTCNQPQHF. Full variable domain (missing parts from reference TRBV5-5 and TRBJ1-5): DAGVTQSPTHLIKTRGQQVTLRCSPISGHKSVSWYQQVLGQGPQFIFQYYEKEERGRGNFPDRFSARQFPNYSSELNVNALLLGDSALYLCASSLEWVGTCNQPQHFGDGTRLSIL.

This clonotype was seen at least ten times. The rearrangement uses TRBV10-3 and TRBJ2-7, with D possibly being TRBD1 (5 bases). The CDR3 has 11 amino acids. CDR1 ENHRY and CDR2 SYGVKD come from the germline V gene. The V end lost 4 bases, the J end lost 6 bases, and 7 bases lay between the germline ends. The CDR3 is CAISGGGEQYF. CDR3 bases: TGTGCCATCAGTGGGGGCGGCGAGCAGTACTTC.

V and J are TRBV9 and TRBJ1-1; the D gene is possibly TRBD1 (6 bases). This CDR3 contains 16 residues. Trimming removed 0 bases from V and 6 bases from J, with 18 bases in between. CDR1 SGDLS and CDR2 YYNGEE come from the germline V gene. CDR3 DNA: TGTGCCAGCAGCGTAGAGCGGGGGGCAATAAGATCTGAAGCTTTCTTT. Amino acids: CASSVERGAIRSEAFF.

The genes are TRBV7-9 and TRBJ2-1; no reliable D call. Trimming took 3 bases from V and 2 from J, leaving 14 bases between them. Germline V gene sequence: CDR1 SEHNR, CDR2 FQNEAQ (reference sequence). The CDR3 covers 16 residues. For the CDR3, the DNA is TGTGCCAGCAGCTTGGCTTTTCGGGCCCCCTACAATGAGCAGTTCTTC. Protein: CASSLAFRAPYNEQFF.

The V and J genes are TRBV18 and TRBJ2-1; tentative D call: TRBD2 (5 bases). This CDR3 has 13 residues. V shed 0 bases and J shed 9 bases, with 9 bases lying between them. CDR1 is KGHSH and CDR2 is LQKENI in the germline V gene. CDR3 in DNA: TGTGCCAGCTCACCACCGTCTAGCCGTGAGCAGTTCTTC. Translation: CASSPPSSREQFF. The full variable domain, with the rest looked up from reference TRBV18 and TRBJ2-1, is NAGVMQNPRHLVRRRGQEARLRCSPMKGHSHVYWYRQLPEEGLKFMVYLQKENIIDESGMPKERFSAEFPKEGPSILRIQQVVRGDSAAYFCASSPPSSREQFFGPGTRLTVL.

This clonotype came up a few times. The chain has TRBV6-5 and TRBJ1-1; D possibly corresponds to TRBD1 (5 bases). Per the germline V gene, CDR1 is MNHEY and CDR2 is SVGAGI. This CDR3 region has 13 residues. The germline V and J ends were trimmed by 0 bases and 5 bases, with 7 bases remaining between them. The CDR3 coding sequence is TGTGCCAGCAGTTACTCGGGGCGTACTGAAGCTTTCTTT. Protein: CASSYSGRTEAFF.

This clonotype was detected a few times. J is TRBJ2-7 and V is TRBV7-9; no reliable D call. This CDR3 is built from 13 residues. The V end was cut by 1 base, the J end by 5 bases, with 9 bases between. Looked up from germline, CDR1 is SEHNR and CDR2 is FQNEAQ (reference sequence). The chain's CDR3 is CASSLEEYDEQYF. The DNA for the CDR3 is TGTGCCAGCAGCTTAGAGGAGTACGACGAGCAGTACTTC.